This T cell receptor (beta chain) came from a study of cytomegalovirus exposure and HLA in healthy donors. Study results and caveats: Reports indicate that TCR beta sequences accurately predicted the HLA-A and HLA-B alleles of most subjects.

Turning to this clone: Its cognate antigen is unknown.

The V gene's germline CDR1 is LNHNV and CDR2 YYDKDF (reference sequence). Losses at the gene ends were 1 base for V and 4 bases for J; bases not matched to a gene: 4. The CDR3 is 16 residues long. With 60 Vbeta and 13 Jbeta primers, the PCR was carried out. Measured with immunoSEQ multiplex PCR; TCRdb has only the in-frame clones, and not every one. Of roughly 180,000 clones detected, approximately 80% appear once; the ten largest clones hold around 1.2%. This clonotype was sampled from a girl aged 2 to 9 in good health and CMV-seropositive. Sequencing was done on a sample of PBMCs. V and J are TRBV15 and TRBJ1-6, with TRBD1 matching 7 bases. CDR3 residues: CATSRAGTVYNSPLHF. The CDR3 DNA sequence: TGTGCCACCAGCAGAGCCGGGACAGTGTATAATTCACCCCTCCACTTT.